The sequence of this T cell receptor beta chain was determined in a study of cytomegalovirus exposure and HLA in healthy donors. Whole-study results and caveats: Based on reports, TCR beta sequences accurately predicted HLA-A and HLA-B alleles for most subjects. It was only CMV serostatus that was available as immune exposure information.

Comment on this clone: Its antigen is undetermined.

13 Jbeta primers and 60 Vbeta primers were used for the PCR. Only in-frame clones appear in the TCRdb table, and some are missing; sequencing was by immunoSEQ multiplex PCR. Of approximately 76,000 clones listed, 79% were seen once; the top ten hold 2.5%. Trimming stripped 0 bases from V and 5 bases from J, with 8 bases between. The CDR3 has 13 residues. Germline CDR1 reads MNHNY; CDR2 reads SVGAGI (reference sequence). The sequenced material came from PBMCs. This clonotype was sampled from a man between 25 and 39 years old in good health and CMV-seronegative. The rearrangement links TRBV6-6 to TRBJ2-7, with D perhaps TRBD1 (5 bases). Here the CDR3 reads CASSYSDTHEQYF. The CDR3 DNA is TGTGCCAGCAGTTACTCGGACACCCACGAGCAGTACTTC.